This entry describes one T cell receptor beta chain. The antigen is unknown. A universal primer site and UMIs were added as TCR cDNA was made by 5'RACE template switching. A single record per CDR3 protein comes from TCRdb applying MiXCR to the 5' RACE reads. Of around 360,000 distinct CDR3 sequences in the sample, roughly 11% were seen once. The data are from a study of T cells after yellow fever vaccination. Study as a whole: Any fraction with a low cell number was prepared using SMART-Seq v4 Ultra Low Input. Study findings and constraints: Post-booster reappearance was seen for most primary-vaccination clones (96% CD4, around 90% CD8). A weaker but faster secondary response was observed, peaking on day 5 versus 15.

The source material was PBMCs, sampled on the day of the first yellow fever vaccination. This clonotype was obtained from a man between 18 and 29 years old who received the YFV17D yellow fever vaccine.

This chain's CDR3 is CASSSGWGTGYEQYF. The CDR3 region has the DNA TGTGCCAGCAGTTCGGGTTGGGGAACAGGTTACGAGCAGTACTTC. The rearrangement uses TRBV6-5 and TRBJ2-7, with a weak D call TRBD1 (5 bases). The CDR3 consists of 15 residues. V was pared by 4 bases and J by 4 bases, with 17 bases between. Germline-derived CDR1 and CDR2 are MNHEY and SVGAGI.